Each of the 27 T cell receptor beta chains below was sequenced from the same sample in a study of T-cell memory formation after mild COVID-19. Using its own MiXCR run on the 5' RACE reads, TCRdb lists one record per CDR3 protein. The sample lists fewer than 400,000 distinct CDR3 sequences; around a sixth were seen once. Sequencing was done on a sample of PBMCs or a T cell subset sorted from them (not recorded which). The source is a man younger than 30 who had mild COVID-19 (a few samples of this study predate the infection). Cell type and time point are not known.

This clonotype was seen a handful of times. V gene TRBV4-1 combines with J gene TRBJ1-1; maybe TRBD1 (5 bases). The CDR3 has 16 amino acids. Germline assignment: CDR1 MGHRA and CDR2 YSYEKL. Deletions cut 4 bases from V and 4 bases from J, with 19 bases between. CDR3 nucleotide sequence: TGCGCCAGCAGCCCCAGAACCTCACTCGGGGCCACTGAAGCTTTCTTT. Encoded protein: CASSPRTSLGATEAFF.

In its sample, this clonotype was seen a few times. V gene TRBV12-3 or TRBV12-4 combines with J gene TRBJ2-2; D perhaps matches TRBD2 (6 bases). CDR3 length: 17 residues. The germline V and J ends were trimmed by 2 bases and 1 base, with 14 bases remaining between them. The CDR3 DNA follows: TGTGCCAGCAGTTTACTTCGGGGGATAAAGAACACCGGGGAGCTGTTTTTT. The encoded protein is CASSLLRGIKNTGELFF.

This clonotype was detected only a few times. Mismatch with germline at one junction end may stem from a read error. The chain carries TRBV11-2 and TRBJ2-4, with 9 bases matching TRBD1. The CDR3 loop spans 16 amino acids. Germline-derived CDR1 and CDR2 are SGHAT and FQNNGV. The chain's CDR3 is CASSPNPSGQGVVGHF. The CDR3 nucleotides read TGTGCCAGCAGCCCAAACCCATCGGGACAGGGCGTAGTCGGGCACTTC.

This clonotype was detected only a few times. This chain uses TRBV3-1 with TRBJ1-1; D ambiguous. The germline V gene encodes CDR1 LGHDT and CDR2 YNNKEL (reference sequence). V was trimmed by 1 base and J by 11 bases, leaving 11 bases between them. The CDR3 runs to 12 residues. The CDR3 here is CASSQVRGFAFF. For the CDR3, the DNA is TGTGCCAGCAGCCAAGTTCGGGGTTTTGCTTTCTTT.

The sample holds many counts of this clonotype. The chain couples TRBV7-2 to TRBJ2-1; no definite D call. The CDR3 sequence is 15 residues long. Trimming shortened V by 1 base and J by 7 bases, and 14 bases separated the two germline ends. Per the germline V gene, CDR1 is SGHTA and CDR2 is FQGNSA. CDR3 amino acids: CASSLVEWGRNEQFF. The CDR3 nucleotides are TGTGCCAGCAGCTTAGTCGAATGGGGTCGGAATGAGCAGTTCTTC.

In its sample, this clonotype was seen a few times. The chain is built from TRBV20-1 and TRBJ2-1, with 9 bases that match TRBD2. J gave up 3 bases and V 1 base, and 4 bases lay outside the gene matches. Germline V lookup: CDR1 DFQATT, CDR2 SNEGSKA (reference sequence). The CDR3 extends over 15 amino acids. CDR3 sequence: CSARGQRGVYNEQFF. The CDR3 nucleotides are TGCAGTGCTAGAGGACAGCGGGGGGTCTACAATGAGCAGTTCTTC.

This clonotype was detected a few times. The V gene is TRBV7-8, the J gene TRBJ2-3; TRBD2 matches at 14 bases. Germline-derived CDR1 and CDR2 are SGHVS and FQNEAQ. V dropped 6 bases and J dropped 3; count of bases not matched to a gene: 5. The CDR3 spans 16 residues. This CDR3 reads CASSYRTSGGTDTQYF. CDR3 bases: TGTGCCAGCAGTTATCGGACTAGCGGGGGGACAGATACGCAGTATTTT.

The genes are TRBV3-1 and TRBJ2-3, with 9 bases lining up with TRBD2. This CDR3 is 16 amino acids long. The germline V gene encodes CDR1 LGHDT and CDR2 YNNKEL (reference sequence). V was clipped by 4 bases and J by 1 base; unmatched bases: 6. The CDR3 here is CASSRSAGGRTDTQYF. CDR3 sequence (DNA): TGTGCCAGCAGCCGATCCGCGGGGGGGCGCACAGATACGCAGTATTTT.

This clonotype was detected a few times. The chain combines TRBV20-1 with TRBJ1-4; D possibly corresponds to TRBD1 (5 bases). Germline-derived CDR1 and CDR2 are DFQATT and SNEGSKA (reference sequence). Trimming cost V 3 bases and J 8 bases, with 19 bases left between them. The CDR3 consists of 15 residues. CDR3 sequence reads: CSARGQGAEWEKLFF. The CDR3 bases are TGCAGTGCTAGGGGGCAAGGGGCTGAGTGGGAAAAACTGTTTTTT.

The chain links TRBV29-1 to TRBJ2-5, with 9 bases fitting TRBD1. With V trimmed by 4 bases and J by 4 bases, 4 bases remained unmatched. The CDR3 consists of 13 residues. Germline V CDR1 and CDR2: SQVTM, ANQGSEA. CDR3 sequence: CSVAGQGIETQYF. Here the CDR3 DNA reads TGCAGCGTTGCGGGACAGGGAATAGAGACCCAGTACTTC.

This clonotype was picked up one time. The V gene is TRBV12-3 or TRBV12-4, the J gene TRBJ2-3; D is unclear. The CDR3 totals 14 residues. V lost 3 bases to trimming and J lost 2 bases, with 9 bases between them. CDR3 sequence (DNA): TGTGCCAGCAGTTTTTCCCGGGCCACAGATACGCAGTATTTT. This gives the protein CASSFSRATDTQYF.

The CDR3 here is CASSRLLAGDTQYF. In DNA form, the CDR3 reads TGTGCCAGCAGCCGCCTGCTAGCGGGGGATACGCAGTATTTT. V is TRBV12-3 or TRBV12-4 and J is TRBJ2-3, with TRBD2 identical over 9 bases. V shed 6 bases and J 6 bases; nucleotides not matched to a gene: 7. CDR3 length equals 14 residues.

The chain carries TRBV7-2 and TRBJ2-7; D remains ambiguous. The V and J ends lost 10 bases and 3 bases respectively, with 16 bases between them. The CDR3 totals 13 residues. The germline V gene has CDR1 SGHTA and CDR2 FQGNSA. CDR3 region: CATALYRVYEQYF. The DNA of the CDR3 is TGTGCCACCGCCCTTTATAGGGTCTACGAGCAGTACTTC.

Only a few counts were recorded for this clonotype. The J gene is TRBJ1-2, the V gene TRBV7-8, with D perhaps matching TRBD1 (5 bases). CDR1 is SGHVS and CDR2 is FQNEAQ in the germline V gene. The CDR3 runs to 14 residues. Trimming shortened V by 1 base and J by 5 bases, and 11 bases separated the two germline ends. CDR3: CASSLGRGSYGYTF. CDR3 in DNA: TGTGCCAGCAGCTTAGGGAGGGGATCGTATGGCTACACCTTC.

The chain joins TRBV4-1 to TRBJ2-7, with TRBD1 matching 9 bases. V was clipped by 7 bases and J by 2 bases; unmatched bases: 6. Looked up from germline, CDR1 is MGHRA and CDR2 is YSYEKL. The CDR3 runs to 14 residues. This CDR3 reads CASKLGTGTYEQYF. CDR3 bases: TGCGCCAGCAAGTTGGGGACAGGGACCTACGAGCAGTACTTC.

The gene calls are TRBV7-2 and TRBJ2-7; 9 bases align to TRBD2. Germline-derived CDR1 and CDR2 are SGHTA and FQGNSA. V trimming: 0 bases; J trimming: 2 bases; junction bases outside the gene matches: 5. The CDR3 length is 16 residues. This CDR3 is CASSLAGGGAPYEQYF. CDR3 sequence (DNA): TGTGCCAGCAGCTTAGCGGGCGGGGGGGCTCCCTACGAGCAGTACTTC.

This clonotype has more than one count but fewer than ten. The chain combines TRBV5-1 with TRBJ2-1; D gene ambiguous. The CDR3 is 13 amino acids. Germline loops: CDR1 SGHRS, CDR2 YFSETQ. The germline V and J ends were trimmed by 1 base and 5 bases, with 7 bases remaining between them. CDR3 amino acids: CASSLSANNEQFF. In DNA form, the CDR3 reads TGCGCCAGCAGCTTGTCTGCTAACAATGAGCAGTTCTTC. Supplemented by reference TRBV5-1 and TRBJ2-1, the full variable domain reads KAGVTQTPRYLIKTRGQQVTLSCSPISGHRSVSWYQQTPGQGLQFLFEYFSETQRNKGNFPGRFSGRQFSNSRSEMNVSTLELGDSALYLCASSLSANNEQFFGPGTRLTVL.

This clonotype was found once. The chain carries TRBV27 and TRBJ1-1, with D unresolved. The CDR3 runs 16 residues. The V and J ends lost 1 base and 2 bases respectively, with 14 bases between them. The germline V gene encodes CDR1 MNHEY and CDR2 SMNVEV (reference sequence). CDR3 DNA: TGTGCCAGCAGTTTATATCGTCCTCGGGGTAACACTGAAGCTTTCTTT. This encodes CASSLYRPRGNTEAFF.

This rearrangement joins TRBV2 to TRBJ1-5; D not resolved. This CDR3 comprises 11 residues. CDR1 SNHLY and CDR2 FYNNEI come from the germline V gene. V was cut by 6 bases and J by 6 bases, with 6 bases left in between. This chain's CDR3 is CASRGSQPQHF. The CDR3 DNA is TGTGCCAGCAGGGGCAGTCAGCCCCAGCATTTT.

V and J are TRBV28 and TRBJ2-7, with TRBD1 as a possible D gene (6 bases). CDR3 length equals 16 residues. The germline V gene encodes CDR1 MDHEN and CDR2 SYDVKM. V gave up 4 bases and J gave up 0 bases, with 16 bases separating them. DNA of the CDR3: TGTGCCAGCAGTTCCGTGACAGGCGGTGCCTCCTACGAGCAGTACGTC. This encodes CASSSVTGGASYEQYV.

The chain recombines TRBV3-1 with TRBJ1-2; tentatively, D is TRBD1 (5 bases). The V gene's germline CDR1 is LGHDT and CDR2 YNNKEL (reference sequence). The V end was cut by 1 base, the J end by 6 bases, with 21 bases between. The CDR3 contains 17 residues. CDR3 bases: TGTGCCAGCAGCCAAGCCGGAGGGACCCTAGGAGAGGATGGCTACACCTTC. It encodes CASSQAGGTLGEDGYTF.

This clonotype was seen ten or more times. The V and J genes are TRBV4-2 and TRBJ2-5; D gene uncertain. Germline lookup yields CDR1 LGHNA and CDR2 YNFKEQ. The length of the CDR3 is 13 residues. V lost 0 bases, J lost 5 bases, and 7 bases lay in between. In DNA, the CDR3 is TGTGCCAGCAGCCAAGATCCGAGGGAGACCCAGTACTTC. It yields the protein CASSQDPRETQYF.

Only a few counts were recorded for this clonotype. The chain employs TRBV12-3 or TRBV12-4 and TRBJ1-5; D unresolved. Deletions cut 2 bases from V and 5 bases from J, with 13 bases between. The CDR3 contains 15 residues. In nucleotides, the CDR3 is TGTGCCAGCAGTTTACTGGACGGTGGCTATCAGCCCCAGCATTTT. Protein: CASSLLDGGYQPQHF.

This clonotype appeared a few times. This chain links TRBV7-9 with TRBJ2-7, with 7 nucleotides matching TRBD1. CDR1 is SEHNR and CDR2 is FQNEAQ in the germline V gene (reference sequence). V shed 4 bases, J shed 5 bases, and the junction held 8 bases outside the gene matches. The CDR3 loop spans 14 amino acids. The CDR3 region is CASSSPTGPHEQYF. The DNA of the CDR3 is TGTGCCAGCAGCTCTCCGACAGGGCCCCACGAGCAGTACTTC.

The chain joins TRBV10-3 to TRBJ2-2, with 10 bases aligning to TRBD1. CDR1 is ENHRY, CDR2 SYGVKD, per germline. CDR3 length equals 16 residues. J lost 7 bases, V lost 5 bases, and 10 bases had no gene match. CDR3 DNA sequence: TGTGCCATCAGTTCCGGCCCGGGACAGGGGATCGGGGAGCTGTTTTTT. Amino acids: CAISSGPGQGIGELFF.

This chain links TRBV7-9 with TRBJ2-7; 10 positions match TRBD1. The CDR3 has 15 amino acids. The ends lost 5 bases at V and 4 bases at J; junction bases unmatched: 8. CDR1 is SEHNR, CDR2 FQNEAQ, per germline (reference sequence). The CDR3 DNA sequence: TGTGCCAGCAGCAGCTCTAGACAGGGGGCGTACGAGCAGTACGTC. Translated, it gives CASSSSRQGAYEQYV.

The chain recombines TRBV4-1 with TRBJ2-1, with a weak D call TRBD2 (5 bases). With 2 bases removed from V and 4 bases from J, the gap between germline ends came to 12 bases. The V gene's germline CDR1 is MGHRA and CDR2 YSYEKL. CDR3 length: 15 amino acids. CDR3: CASSQISRRYNEQFF. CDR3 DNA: TGCGCCAGCAGCCAAATCAGTAGGAGGTACAATGAGCAGTTCTTC.